These 30 T cell receptor beta chains were sequenced from one sample in a study of blood T cell repertoires in COVID-19. Method: immunoSEQ multiplex PCR; TCRdb's copy keeps in-frame clones and lacks some. The profile shows around 160,000 clones, more than 80% of them singletons. Sequenced: peripheral blood. These receptors all come from a woman aged 55-70 years with COVID-19, enrolled during active disease.

The chain carries TRBV6-6 and TRBJ2-1; D is perhaps TRBD2 (5 bases). CDR1 is MNHNY, CDR2 SVGAGI, per germline (reference sequence). The V and J ends lost 2 bases and 9 bases respectively, with 8 bases between them. CDR3 length: 12 amino acids. The CDR3 DNA sequence: TGTGCCAGCAGTTACCCCGAGGGTGAGCAGTTCTTC. Its protein is CASSYPEGEQFF.

The chain uses TRBV5-4 and TRBJ2-2, with a weak D call TRBD1 (6 bases). Germline CDR1 reads SGHNT; CDR2 reads YYREEE (reference sequence). Trimming removed 5 bases at V and 2 bases at J, with 10 bases between. The CDR3 extends over 14 amino acids. CDR3 in amino acids: CASRQGLNTGELFF. CDR3 nucleotide sequence: TGTGCCAGCAGACAGGGTCTCAACACCGGGGAGCTGTTTTTT.

The CDR3: CATRPGQGMGTQYF. The DNA for the CDR3 is TGTGCCACCAGGCCGGGACAGGGAATGGGGACCCAGTACTTC. V gene TRBV19 combines with J gene TRBJ2-5, with TRBD1 matching 9 bases. The V and J ends lost 10 bases and 7 bases, in that order; junction bases with no gene match: 13. The CDR3 length is 14 residues. Per germline, CDR1 LNHDA and CDR2 SQIVND (reference sequence). Together with reference TRBV19 and TRBJ2-5, the CDR3 gives the full variable domain: DGGITQSPKYLFRKEGQNVTLSCEQNLNHDAMYWYRQDPGQGLRLIYYSQIVNDFQKGDIAEGYSVSREKKESFPLTVTSAQKNPTAFYLCATRPGQGMGTQYFGPGTRLLVL.

This chain links TRBV18 with TRBJ2-7; possible D gene TRBD2, 6 bases. Trimming cost V 3 bases and J 4 bases, with 10 bases left between them. Germline-derived CDR1 and CDR2 are KGHSH and LQKENI. The CDR3 length is 13 residues. The CDR3 nucleotides are TGTGCCAGCTCACCCGGAGGGGTATACGAGCAGTACTTC. Protein: CASSPGGVYEQYF.

This clone occurred once. The CDR3 DNA reads as TGTGCCAGCAGCGAGGGAAGCGGGGGGCAAGATACGCAGTATTTT. Protein: CASSEGSGGQDTQYF. The V call is TRBV6-5, the J call TRBJ2-3; TRBD2 matches 9 bases. This CDR3 is 15 amino acids long. V was clipped by 6 bases and J by 5 bases; unmatched bases: 9. Looked up from germline, CDR1 is MNHEY and CDR2 is SVGAGI.

The V gene is TRBV7-8, the J gene TRBJ1-1, with D possibly matching TRBD1 (6 bases). V dropped 4 bases and J dropped 2 bases, with 14 bases sitting between them. The CDR3 contains 15 residues. Germline CDR1 is SGHVS and CDR2 is FQNEAQ. CDR3 in DNA: TGTGCCAGCAGCTCAGACAGGAATCTAAACACTGAAGCTTTCTTT. Translated, it gives CASSSDRNLNTEAFF.

This sequence joins TRBV19 and TRBJ1-1, with D perhaps TRBD1 (5 bases). The CDR3 totals 14 residues. Germline V CDR1 and CDR2: LNHDA, SQIVND (reference sequence). Trimming removed 5 bases from V and 0 bases from J, with 10 bases in between. The CDR3 sequence: CASSWSGVNTEAFF. The CDR3 DNA reads TGTGCCAGTAGTTGGTCGGGGGTGAACACTGAAGCTTTCTTT.

The V gene is TRBV5-1, the J gene TRBJ2-5, with 13 bases matching TRBD2. The CDR3 has 15 amino acids. Unmatched junction bases numbered 11, after V lost 7 bases and J lost 8 bases. CDR1 and CDR2 from the germline V gene are SGHRS and YFSETQ. The CDR3 loop is CASAGTSGAQGTQYF. The CDR3 DNA is TGCGCCAGCGCTGGGACTAGCGGGGCGCAAGGAACCCAGTACTTC.

V gene TRBV7-9 combines with J gene TRBJ2-1; D perhaps matches TRBD1 (5 bases). The CDR3 has 15 amino acids. Germline values: CDR1 SEHNR, CDR2 FQNEAQ (reference sequence). Trimming stripped 0 bases from V and 5 bases from J, with 11 bases between. For the CDR3, the DNA is TGTGCCAGCAGCTTAGCGCAGGGTATGGACAATGAGCAGTTCTTC. Translated: CASSLAQGMDNEQFF.

The chain combines TRBV7-8 with TRBJ2-7; 9 bases agree with TRBD1. This CDR3 comprises 16 residues. In germline, CDR1 is SGHVS, CDR2 FQNEAQ. Trimming at V came to 2 bases and at J to 3 bases, leaving 8 bases not matched to a gene. The CDR3 sequence: CASSLRGTGFHYEQYF. The CDR3 coding sequence is TGTGCCAGCAGCTTAAGGGGGACAGGGTTTCACTACGAGCAGTACTTC.

This sequence joins TRBV4-2 and TRBJ1-2, with 10 bases identical to TRBD1. The germline V gene has CDR1 LGHNA and CDR2 YNFKEQ. The CDR3 sequence is 14 residues long. V was clipped by 4 bases and J by 4 bases; unmatched bases: 3. The chain's CDR3 is CASSPRDRGYGYTF. CDR3 DNA: TGTGCCAGCAGCCCCCGGGACAGGGGCTATGGCTACACCTTC.

The V gene is TRBV6-1, the J gene TRBJ1-5, with D unclear. Trimming took 3 bases from V and 7 from J, leaving 7 bases between them. The CDR3 consists of 12 residues. Germline V CDR1 and CDR2: MNHNS, SASEGT. This chain's CDR3 is CASSERRQPQHF. In nucleotides, the CDR3 is TGTGCCAGCAGTGAGCGGAGGCAGCCCCAGCATTTT.

This rearrangement joins TRBV19 to TRBJ1-5; D is perhaps TRBD1 (6 bases). Germline CDR1 LNHDA, CDR2 SQIVND (reference sequence). Between the trimmed V and J ends, which lost 4 bases and 4 bases, there was a span of 17 bases. This CDR3 comprises 16 residues. In DNA form, the CDR3 reads TGTGCCAGTAGTAATGACAGGCTCCTTCTAAATCAGCCCCAGCATTTT. This gives the protein CASSNDRLLLNQPQHF.

The chain employs TRBV4-3 and TRBJ2-2, with 7 nucleotides matching TRBD2. This CDR3 is 17 amino acids long. Trimming took 4 bases from V and 5 from J; bases not matched to a gene: 13. Germline CDR1 and CDR2: LGHNA and YSLEER. The CDR3 sequence: CASSRHNIGGGTGELFF. The CDR3 DNA follows: TGCGCCAGCAGCCGCCATAATATTGGCGGGGGTACCGGGGAGCTGTTTTTT.

This chain connects TRBV9 to TRBJ2-1; 7 nucleotides match TRBD1. CDR1 and CDR2 from the germline V gene are SGDLS and YYNGEE. The V and J ends lost 2 bases and 4 bases, in that order; junction bases with no gene match: 12. The CDR3 contains 17 residues. DNA of the CDR3: TGTGCCAGCAGCGTGACAGACAGGGCTGGGGGTTACAATGAGCAGTTCTTC. This encodes CASSVTDRAGGYNEQFF. Filled out from reference TRBV9 and TRBJ2-1, the complete variable domain reads DSGVTQTPKHLITATGQRVTLRCSPRSGDLSVYWYQQSLDQGLQFLIQYYNGEERAKGNILERFSAQQFPDLHSELNLSSLELGDSALYFCASSVTDRAGGYNEQFFGPGTRLTVL.

V gene TRBV5-4 combines with J gene TRBJ2-2; 9 nucleotides match TRBD1. The V segment lost 4 bases and the J segment 5 bases; nucleotides outside the gene matches: 6. The CDR3 extends over 15 amino acids. The V gene's germline CDR1 is SGHNT and CDR2 YYREEE (reference sequence). DNA for the CDR3: TGTGCCAGCAGCCTAGGGACAGGGAGTACCGGGGAGCTGTTTTTT. The encoded protein is CASSLGTGSTGELFF. Combining the CDR3 with reference TRBV5-4 and TRBJ2-2 gives the whole variable domain ETGVTQSPTHLIKTRGQQVTLRCSSQSGHNTVSWYQQALGQGPQFIFQYYREEENGRGNFPPRFSGLQFPNYSSELNVNALELDDSALYLCASSLGTGSTGELFFGEGSRLTVL.

V is TRBV7-2 and J is TRBJ1-5; 8 bases line up with TRBD1. The V gene end was trimmed by 5 bases and the J gene end by 6 bases; junction bases not matched to a gene: 6. CDR1 and CDR2 from the germline V gene are SGHTA and FQGNSA. This CDR3 is 14 amino acids long. CDR3 sequence (DNA): TGTGCCAGCAGCCACAACAGGGGGGCTCAGCCCCAGCATTTT. Encoded protein: CASSHNRGAQPQHF.

The rearrangement joins TRBV21-1 to TRBJ2-2; TRBD1 reflects the table's D call only, with no check against the DNA. TRBV21-1 is an annotated pseudogene. This CDR3 is built from 16 residues. The CDR3 region is CASSKRRRENTGELFF. CDR3 bases: TGTGCCAGCAGCAAACGCCGCAGGGAGAACACCGGGGAGCTGTTTTTT.

The chain is built from TRBV7-8 and TRBJ2-1, with 7 bases matching TRBD2. Trimming cost V 5 bases and J 0 bases; bases outside gene matches: 7. The CDR3 is made up of 16 amino acids. Looked up from germline, CDR1 is SGHVS and CDR2 is FQNEAQ. CDR3: CASSIGGGSSYNEQFF. CDR3 nucleotide sequence: TGTGCCAGCAGCATTGGCGGGGGTAGCTCCTACAATGAGCAGTTCTTC.

The chain employs TRBV6-5 and TRBJ1-6; 8 bases are shared with TRBD1. The CDR3 consists of 14 residues. V trimming: 6 bases; J trimming: 7 bases; junction bases outside the gene matches: 5. Per the germline V gene, CDR1 is MNHEY and CDR2 is SVGAGI. CDR3 sequence: CASRPDRGNSPLHF. The CDR3 nucleotides are TGTGCCAGCAGGCCTGACAGGGGAAATTCACCCCTCCACTTT.

CDR3 nucleotides: TGTGCCAGCAGCGCGGCCGGGGGGGGAGAGACCCAGTACTTC. Amino acid sequence: CASSAAGGGETQYF. The V call is TRBV9, the J call TRBJ2-5, with 8 bases matching TRBD2. V lost 3 bases to trimming and J lost 4 bases; unmatched junction nucleotides: 5. Germline CDR1 SGDLS, CDR2 YYNGEE. This CDR3 contains 14 residues.

The chain combines TRBV7-8 with TRBJ1-6, with 10 nucleotides matching TRBD1. The germline V gene has CDR1 SGHVS and CDR2 FQNEAQ. This CDR3 contains 16 residues. After removal of 5 bases from V and 8 bases from J, the junction contained 9 bases not matched to a gene. CDR3 sequence reads: CASSPRQGARDSPLHF. CDR3 nucleotide sequence: TGTGCCAGCAGCCCCAGACAGGGGGCAAGGGATTCACCCCTCCACTTT. Complete variable domain (other parts from reference TRBV7-8 and TRBJ1-6): GAGVSQSPRYKVAKRGQDVALRCDPISGHVSLFWYQQALGQGPEFLTYFQNEAQLDKSGLPSDRFFAERPEGSVSTLKIQRTQQEDSAVYLCASSPRQGARDSPLHFGNGTRLTVT.

This chain links TRBV19 with TRBJ1-5; 8 bases match TRBD1. CDR1 and CDR2 (germline): LNHDA, SQIVND (reference sequence). The CDR3 runs to 17 residues. Trimming removed 6 bases from V and 0 bases from J; junction bases left unmatched: 10. CDR3 bases: TGTGCCAGTAGGACATCAGGGGGCGGGTATAGCAATCAGCCCCAGCATTTT. This gives the protein CASRTSGGGYSNQPQHF. Supplemented by reference TRBV19 and TRBJ1-5, the full variable domain reads DGGITQSPKYLFRKEGQNVTLSCEQNLNHDAMYWYRQDPGQGLRLIYYSQIVNDFQKGDIAEGYSVSREKKESFPLTVTSAQKNPTAFYLCASRTSGGGYSNQPQHFGDGTRLSIL.

CDR3 in DNA: TGCGCCAGCAGCCCGGGACAAGGCACAGATACGCAGTATTTT. It is translated as CASSPGQGTDTQYF. This sequence joins TRBV5-1 and TRBJ2-3; D is perhaps TRBD1 (6 bases). There are 14 residues in the CDR3. Germline V gives CDR1 SGHRS, CDR2 YFSETQ. Trimming removed 4 bases from V and 1 base from J, with 10 bases in between. Drawing the rest from reference TRBV5-1 and TRBJ2-3, the complete variable domain is KAGVTQTPRYLIKTRGQQVTLSCSPISGHRSVSWYQQTPGQGLQFLFEYFSETQRNKGNFPGRFSGRQFSNSRSEMNVSTLELGDSALYLCASSPGQGTDTQYFGPGTRLTVL.

The rearrangement links TRBV29-1 to TRBJ1-2; perhaps TRBD1 as D (5 bases). The CDR3 is 12 residues long. The germline V gene has CDR1 SQVTM and CDR2 ANQGSEA. Trimming took 4 bases from V and 5 from J, leaving 11 bases between them. The CDR3 sequence: CSVGGRGYGYTF. The DNA for the CDR3 is TGCAGCGTTGGGGGCCGGGGGTATGGCTACACCTTC.

The chain uses TRBV27 and TRBJ2-7; possibly TRBD2 for D (6 bases). V was cut by 5 bases and J by 3 bases, with 14 bases left in between. The CDR3 is made up of 14 amino acids. Germline V lookup: CDR1 MNHEY, CDR2 SMNVEV (reference sequence). CDR3 sequence reads: CASSLGGIIYEQYF. The CDR3 DNA is TGTGCCAGCAGTCTCGGGGGAATAATCTACGAGCAGTACTTC.

The CDR3 loop reads CASSQDAGNWQPQHF. CDR3 nucleotide sequence: TGCGCCAGCAGCCAAGACGCCGGGAATTGGCAGCCCCAGCATTTT. The rearrangement joins TRBV4-3 to TRBJ1-5; D gene uncertain. The CDR3 totals 15 residues. Germline values: CDR1 LGHNA, CDR2 YSLEER. Trimming removed 0 bases from V and 7 bases from J, with 13 bases in between.

The chain recombines TRBV6-2 or TRBV6-3 with TRBJ1-6, with TRBD1 identical over 7 bases. The CDR3 contains 16 residues. Germline CDR1 reads MNHEY; CDR2 reads SVGEGT. V was pared by 4 bases and J by 7 bases, with 10 bases of the junction left unmatched. CDR3 sequence: CASSSTPGTENSPLHF. The CDR3, as DNA: TGTGCCAGCAGTTCCACGCCCGGGACAGAAAATTCACCCCTCCACTTT.

The genes are TRBV29-1 and TRBJ2-7; D is perhaps TRBD1 (6 bases). The V gene's germline CDR1 is SQVTM and CDR2 ANQGSEA. V was cut by 3 bases and J by 4 bases, with 13 bases left in between. The CDR3 extends over 13 amino acids. The CDR3 DNA follows: TGCAGCGTTGAGGGTCACAGGGAGTACGAGCAGTACTTC. Translating it yields CSVEGHREYEQYF.

The chain is built from TRBV7-8 and TRBJ2-1; D unresolved. Trimming removed 0 bases at V and 9 bases at J, with 9 bases between. The CDR3 has 13 amino acids. Germline assignment: CDR1 SGHVS and CDR2 FQNEAQ. CDR3 region: CASSLASTGEQFF. The CDR3 nucleotides are TGTGCCAGCAGCTTAGCCTCGACGGGTGAGCAGTTCTTC. Supplemented by reference TRBV7-8 and TRBJ2-1, the full variable domain reads GAGVSQSPRYKVAKRGQDVALRCDPISGHVSLFWYQQALGQGPEFLTYFQNEAQLDKSGLPSDRFFAERPEGSVSTLKIQRTQQEDSAVYLCASSLASTGEQFFGPGTRLTVL.